This T cell receptor (beta chain) was profiled in a study of cytotoxic CD8 clonotypes in ibrutinib-treated CLL. Study-level background: A median approximately 12 months of treatment, range 6 to 36, preceded the collection of response samples. Study-level results: Clonality grew at ibrutinib response; at progression, it decreased back toward baseline. The study found baseline clonality above age-matched healthy donors, tracking circulating CD8+ T-cell counts.

V was cut by 2 bases and J by 2 bases, with 10 bases left in between. Germline V gives CDR1 GTSNPN, CDR2 SVGIG (reference sequence). The CDR3 extends over 14 amino acids. In regard to this clone: Its antigen remains unidentified.

Deep sequencing aimed at 1 in 200,000 to 1 in 1 million T cells' resolution. Assay used: immunoSEQ multiplex PCR; TCRdb lists only in-frame clones, some missing. The profile shows fewer than 200,000 clones, around 80% of them singletons. This TCR was sampled from a human donor with chronic lymphocytic leukemia. Material: PBMCs, obtained after 24 months of ibrutinib treatment. The chain uses TRBV30 and TRBJ1-5; D perhaps matches TRBD1 (5 bases). Here the CDR3 reads CAWSRGTGNQPQHF. The CDR3 nucleotides read TGTGCCTGGAGTAGGGGAACGGGCAATCAGCCCCAGCATTTT. Supplemented by reference TRBV30 and TRBJ1-5, the full variable domain reads SQTIHQWPATLVQPVGSPLSLECTVEGTSNPNLYWYRQAAGRGLQLLFYSVGIGQISSEVPQNLSASRPQDRQFILSSKKLLLSDSGFYLCAWSRGTGNQPQHFGDGTRLSIL.